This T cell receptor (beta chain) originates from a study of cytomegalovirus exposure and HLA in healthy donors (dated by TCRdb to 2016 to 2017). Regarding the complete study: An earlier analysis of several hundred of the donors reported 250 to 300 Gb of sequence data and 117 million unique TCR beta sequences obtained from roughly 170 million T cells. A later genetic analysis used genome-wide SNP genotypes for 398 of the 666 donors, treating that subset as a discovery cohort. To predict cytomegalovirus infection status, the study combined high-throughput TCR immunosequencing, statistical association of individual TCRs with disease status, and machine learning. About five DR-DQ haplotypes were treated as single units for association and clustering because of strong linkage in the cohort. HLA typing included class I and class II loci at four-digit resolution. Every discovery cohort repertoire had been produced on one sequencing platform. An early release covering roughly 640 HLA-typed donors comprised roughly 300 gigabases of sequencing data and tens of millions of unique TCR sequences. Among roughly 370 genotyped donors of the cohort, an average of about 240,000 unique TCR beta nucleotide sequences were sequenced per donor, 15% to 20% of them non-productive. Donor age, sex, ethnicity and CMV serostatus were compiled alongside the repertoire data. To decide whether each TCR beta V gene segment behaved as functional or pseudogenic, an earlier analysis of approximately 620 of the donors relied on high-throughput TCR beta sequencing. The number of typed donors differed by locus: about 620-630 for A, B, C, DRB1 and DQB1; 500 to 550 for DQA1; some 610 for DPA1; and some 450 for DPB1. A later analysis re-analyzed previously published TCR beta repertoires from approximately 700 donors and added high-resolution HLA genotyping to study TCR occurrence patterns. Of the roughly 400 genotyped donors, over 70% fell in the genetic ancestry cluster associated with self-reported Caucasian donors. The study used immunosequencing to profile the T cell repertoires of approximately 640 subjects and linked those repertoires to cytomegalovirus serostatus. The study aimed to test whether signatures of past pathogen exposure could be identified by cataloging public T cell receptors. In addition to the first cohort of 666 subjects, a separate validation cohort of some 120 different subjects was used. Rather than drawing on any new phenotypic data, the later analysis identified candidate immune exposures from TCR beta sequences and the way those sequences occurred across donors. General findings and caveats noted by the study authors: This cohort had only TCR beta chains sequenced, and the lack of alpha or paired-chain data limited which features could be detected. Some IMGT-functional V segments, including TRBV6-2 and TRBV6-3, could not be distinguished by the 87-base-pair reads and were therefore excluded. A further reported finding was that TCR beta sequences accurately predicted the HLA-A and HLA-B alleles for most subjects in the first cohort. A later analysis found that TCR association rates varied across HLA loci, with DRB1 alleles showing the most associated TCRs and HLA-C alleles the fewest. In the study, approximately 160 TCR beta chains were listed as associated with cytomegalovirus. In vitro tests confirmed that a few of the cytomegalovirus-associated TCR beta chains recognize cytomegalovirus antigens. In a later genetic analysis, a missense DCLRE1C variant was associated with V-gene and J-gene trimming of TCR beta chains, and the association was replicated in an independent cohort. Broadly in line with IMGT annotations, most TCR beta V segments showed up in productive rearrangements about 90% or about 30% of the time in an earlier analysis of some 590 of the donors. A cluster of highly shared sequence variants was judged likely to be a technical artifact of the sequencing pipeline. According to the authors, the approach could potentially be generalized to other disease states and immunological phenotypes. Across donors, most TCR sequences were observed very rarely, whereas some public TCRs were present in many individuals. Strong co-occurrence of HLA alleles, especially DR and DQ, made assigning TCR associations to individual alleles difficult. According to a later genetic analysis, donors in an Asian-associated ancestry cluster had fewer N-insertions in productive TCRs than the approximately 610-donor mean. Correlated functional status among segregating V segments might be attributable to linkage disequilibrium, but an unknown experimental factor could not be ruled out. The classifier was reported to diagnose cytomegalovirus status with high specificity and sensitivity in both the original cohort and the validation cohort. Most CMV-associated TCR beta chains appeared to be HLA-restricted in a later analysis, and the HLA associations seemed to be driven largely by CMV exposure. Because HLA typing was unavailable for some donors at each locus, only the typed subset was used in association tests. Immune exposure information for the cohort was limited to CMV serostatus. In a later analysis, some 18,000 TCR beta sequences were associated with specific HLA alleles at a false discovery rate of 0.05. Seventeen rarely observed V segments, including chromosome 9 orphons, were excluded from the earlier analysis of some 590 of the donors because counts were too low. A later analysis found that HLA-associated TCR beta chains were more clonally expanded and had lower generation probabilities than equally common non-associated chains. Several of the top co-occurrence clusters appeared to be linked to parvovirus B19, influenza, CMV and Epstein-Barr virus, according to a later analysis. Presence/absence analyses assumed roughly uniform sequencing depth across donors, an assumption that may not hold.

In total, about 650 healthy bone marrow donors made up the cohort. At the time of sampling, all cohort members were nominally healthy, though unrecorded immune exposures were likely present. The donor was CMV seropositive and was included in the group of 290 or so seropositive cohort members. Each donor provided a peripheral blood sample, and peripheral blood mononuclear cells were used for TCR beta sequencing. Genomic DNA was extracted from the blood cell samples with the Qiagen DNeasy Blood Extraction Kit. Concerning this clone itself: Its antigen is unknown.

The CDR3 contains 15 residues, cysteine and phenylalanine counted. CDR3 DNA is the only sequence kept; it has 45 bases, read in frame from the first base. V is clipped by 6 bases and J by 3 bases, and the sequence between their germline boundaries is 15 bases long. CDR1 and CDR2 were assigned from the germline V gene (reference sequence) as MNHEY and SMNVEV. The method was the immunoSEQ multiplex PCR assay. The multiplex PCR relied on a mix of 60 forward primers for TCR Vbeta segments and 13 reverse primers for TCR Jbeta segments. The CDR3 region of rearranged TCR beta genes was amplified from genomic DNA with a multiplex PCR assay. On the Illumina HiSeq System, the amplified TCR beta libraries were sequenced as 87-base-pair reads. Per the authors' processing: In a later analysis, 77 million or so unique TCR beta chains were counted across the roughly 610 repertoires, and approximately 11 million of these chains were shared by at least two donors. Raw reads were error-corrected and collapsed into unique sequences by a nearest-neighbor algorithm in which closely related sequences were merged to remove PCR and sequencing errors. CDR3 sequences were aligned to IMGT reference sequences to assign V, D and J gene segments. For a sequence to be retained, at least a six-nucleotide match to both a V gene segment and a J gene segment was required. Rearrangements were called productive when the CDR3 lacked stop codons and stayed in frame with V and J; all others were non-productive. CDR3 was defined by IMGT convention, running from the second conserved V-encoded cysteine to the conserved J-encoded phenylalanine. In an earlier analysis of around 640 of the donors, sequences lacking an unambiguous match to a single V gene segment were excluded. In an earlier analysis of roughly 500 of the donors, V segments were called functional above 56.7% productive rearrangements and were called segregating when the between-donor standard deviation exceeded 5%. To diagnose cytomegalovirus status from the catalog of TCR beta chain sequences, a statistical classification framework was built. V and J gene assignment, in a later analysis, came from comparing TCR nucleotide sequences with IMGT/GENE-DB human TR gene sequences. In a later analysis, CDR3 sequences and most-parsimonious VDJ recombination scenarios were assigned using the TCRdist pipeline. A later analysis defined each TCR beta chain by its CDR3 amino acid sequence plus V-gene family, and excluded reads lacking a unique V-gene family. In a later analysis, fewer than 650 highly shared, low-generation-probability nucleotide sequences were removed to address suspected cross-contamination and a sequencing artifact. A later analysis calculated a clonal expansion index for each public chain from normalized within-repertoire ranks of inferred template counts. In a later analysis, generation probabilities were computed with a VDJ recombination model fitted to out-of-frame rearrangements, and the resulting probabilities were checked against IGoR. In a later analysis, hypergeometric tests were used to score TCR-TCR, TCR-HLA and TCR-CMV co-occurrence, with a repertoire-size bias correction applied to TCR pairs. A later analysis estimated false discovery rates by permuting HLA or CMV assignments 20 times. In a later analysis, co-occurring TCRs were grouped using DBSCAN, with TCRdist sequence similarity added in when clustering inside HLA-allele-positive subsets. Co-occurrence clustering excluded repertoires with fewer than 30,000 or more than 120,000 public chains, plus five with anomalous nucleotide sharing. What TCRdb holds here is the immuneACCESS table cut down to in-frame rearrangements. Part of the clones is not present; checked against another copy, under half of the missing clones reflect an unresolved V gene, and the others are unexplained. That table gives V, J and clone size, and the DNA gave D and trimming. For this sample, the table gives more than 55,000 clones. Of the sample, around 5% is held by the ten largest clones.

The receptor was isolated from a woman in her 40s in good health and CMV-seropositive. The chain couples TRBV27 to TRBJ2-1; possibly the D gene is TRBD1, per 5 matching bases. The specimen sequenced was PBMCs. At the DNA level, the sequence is TGTGCCAGCAGGGCCTCAGGACATTACTACAATGAGCAGTTCTTC. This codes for CASRASGHYYNEQFF.